This paragraph covers one T cell receptor beta chain sequence. This entry is derived from a study of blood T cell repertoires in COVID-19. TCRdb's table, derived via immunoSEQ multiplex PCR, lists solely in-frame clones and lacks some. The sample shows around 41,000 clones, more than 75% of them seen only once. Germline assignment: CDR1 MNHNS and CDR2 SASEGT. V lost 4 bases to trimming and J lost 0 bases; unmatched junction nucleotides: 11. The CDR3 sequence is 17 residues long. This receptor was obtained from a human donor in a cohort sampled during active COVID-19. The chain combines TRBV6-1 with TRBJ1-2; 7 bases fit TRBD1. Input material: peripheral blood. The CDR3 protein is CASSGRQGISANYGYTF. The CDR3 DNA reads as TGTGCCAGCAGTGGAAGACAGGGAATCTCGGCTAACTATGGCTACACCTTC.